The text below deals with one T cell receptor beta chain. V dropped 4 bases and J dropped 0 bases, with 13 bases sitting between them. The germline V gene has CDR1 MGHRA and CDR2 YSYEKL. The CDR3 has 16 amino acids. The data originate from a study of blood T cell repertoires in COVID-19. Across the whole study: The samples span acute and convalescent COVID-19 from the United States, Italy and Spain. PBMCs, B-cell-depleted T cells, or T cells provided the cDNA or gDNA that made up the material.

In the study's own analysis: Researchers report that nucleated cell counts were estimated from reference gene primer amplification. TCRdb's copy holds only in-frame clones and misses some; the assay was immunoSEQ multiplex PCR. The D gene and trimming were derived from the DNA, and the V and J assignments and clone size from that table. The sample records about 27,000 clones, approximately 84% being singletons. The chain recombines TRBV4-1 with TRBJ1-5; D perhaps matches TRBD1 (6 bases). The receptor was derived from a woman of 80 years or more with acute or convalescent COVID-19. Sequencing used peripheral blood. The DNA for the CDR3 is TGCGCCAGCAGCCTGCGACAGGTTAATAGCAATCAGCCCCAGCATTTT. It specifies CASSLRQVNSNQPQHF.